This T cell receptor (beta chain) was identified in a study of T-cell memory formation after mild COVID-19. Study-wide results and limits: Those CD4+ clones that contracted were mainly in CM and EM (CD8+ ones in EMRA).

Between the trimmed V and J ends, which lost 5 bases and 5 bases, there was a span of 24 bases. This CDR3 has 17 residues. Germline V CDR1 and CDR2: SEHNR, FQNEAQ (reference sequence). This clonotype occurred a few times. Its antigen is undetermined. TCRdb re-called the 5' RACE reads through MiXCR, storing one row per CDR3 protein. Of about 470,000 distinct CDR3 sequences in the sample, about 18% were seen once. The chain recombines TRBV7-9 with TRBJ2-5; D is perhaps TRBD1 (7 bases). The receptor was isolated from an adult woman who had mild COVID-19 (a few samples of this study predate the infection). Cell type and time point are not known. Sample: PBMCs or a T cell subset sorted from them (not recorded which). CDR3 sequence: CASSLLLQGGRLETQYF. DNA for the CDR3: TGTGCCAGCAGCCTTCTTTTGCAGGGGGGCAGGTTGGAGACCCAGTACTTC.